This T cell receptor (beta chain) was retrieved from a study of response to subunit inactivated influenza vaccine. This clonotype was observed a few times. One entry per CDR3 protein results from TCRdb running MiXCR on the RT-PCR reads. The sample records some 500,000 distinct CDR3 sequences, less than 30% being singletons. There are 15 residues in the CDR3. V was cut by 4 bases and J by 0 bases, with 13 bases left in between. Germline V gene sequence: CDR1 LGHDT, CDR2 YNNKEL (reference sequence). The material sequenced was CD4+ T cells sorted from PBMCs, taken roughly 5 days after vaccination. The TCR was taken from a man over 45 who received an inactivated influenza vaccine. This chain joins TRBV3-1 and TRBJ2-7; a possible D gene is TRBD1 (6 bases). CDR3 coding DNA: TGTGCCAGCAGCCCCATTACAGGGAGCTCCTACGAGCAGTACTTC. It specifies CASSPITGSSYEQYF.